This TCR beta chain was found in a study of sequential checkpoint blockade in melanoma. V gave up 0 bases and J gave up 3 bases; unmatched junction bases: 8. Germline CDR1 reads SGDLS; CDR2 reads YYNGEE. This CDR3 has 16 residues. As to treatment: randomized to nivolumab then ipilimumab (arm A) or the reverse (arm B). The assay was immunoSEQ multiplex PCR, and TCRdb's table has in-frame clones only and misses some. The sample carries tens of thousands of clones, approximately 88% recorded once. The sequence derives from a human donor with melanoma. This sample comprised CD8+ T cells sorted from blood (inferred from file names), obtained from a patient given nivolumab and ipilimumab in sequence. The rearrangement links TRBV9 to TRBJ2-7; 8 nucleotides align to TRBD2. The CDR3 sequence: CASSVGSASGRYEQYF. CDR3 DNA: TGTGCCAGCAGCGTAGGGTCGGCTAGCGGGCGCTACGAGCAGTACTTC.